Presented here are 28 T cell receptor beta chains from one specimen sequenced in a study of T cells after yellow fever vaccination. TCRdb recomputed calls from the 5' RACE reads with MiXCR, one row per CDR3 protein. The sample has some 340,000 distinct CDR3 sequences; around 10% are singletons. The specimen comprised CD4+ T cells sorted from PBMCs, sampled 45 days after the yellow fever booster vaccination. These TCRs come from a man aged 18 to 30 who received the YFV17D yellow fever vaccine.

This clonotype was seen only a few times. The chain couples TRBV10-3 to TRBJ1-5; D is uncertain. V was clipped by 10 bases and J by 5 bases, with 18 bases between them. The CDR3 sequence is 14 residues long. The germline gives CDR1 ENHRY, CDR2 SYGVKD. The CDR3 sequence: CATGPSGIHQPQHF. In DNA, the CDR3 is TGTGCCACCGGACCCTCGGGAATTCATCAGCCCCAGCATTTT.

This clonotype was recorded at least ten times. The gene calls are TRBV10-3 and TRBJ1-1, with TRBD1 as a possible D gene (6 bases). The CDR3 runs 15 residues. Germline V gene data show CDR1 as ENHRY and CDR2 as SYGVKD. V lost 0 bases, J lost 0 bases, and 8 bases lay in between. The DNA for the CDR3 is TGTGCCATCAGTGAGTCAGGGGGAGTGAACACTGAAGCTTTCTTT. It specifies CAISESGGVNTEAFF.

This clonotype has ten or more counts. The rearrangement joins TRBV7-6 to TRBJ2-1; 8 nucleotides agree with TRBD1. The CDR3 runs 15 residues. CDR1 SGHVS and CDR2 FNYEAQ come from the germline V gene. Trimming removed 3 bases from V and 0 bases from J; junction bases left unmatched: 1. The CDR3 loop is CASSFGQGSYNEQFF. Here the CDR3 DNA reads TGTGCCAGCAGCTTCGGACAGGGCTCCTACAATGAGCAGTTCTTC. The full variable domain, rest sourced from reference TRBV7-6 and TRBJ2-1, is GAGVSQSPRYKVTKRGQDVALRCDPISGHVSLYWYRQALGQGPEFLTYFNYEAQQDKSGLPNDRFSAERPEGSISTLTIQRTEQRDSAMYRCASSFGQGSYNEQFFGPGTRLTVL.

This clonotype was detected ten times or more. The genes are TRBV2 and TRBJ2-1; perhaps TRBD2 as D (7 bases). CDR1 and CDR2 from the germline V gene are SNHLY and FYNNEI. V dropped 4 bases and J dropped 0 bases, with 10 bases sitting between them. The CDR3 sequence is 15 residues long. The chain's CDR3 is CASSAAGASYNEQFF. The DNA for the CDR3 is TGTGCCAGCAGTGCGGCGGGGGCCTCCTACAATGAGCAGTTCTTC.

The chain links TRBV7-6 to TRBJ1-5; possibly TRBD1 for D (5 bases). The CDR3 length is 14 residues. Germline loops: CDR1 SGHVS, CDR2 FNYEAQ. V was pared by 1 base and J by 7 bases, with 11 bases between. CDR3 nucleotide sequence: TGTGCCAGCAGCTTAGGTGAGGGGACCCAGCCCCAGCATTTT. Protein: CASSLGEGTQPQHF.

The chain is built from TRBV11-3 and TRBJ2-3; the D is unclear. This CDR3 spans 15 amino acids. Trimming shortened V by 3 bases and J by 0 bases, and 10 bases separated the two germline ends. Germline CDR1 is SGHNT and CDR2 is YENEEA. CDR3 sequence (DNA): TGTGCCAGCAGCTTGGGTCCATATAGCACAGATACGCAGTATTTT. Translated, it gives CASSLGPYSTDTQYF.

This clonotype was recorded only once. V usage is TRBV7-3 and J usage is TRBJ2-2, with 7 bases identical to TRBD1. V lost 1 base and J lost 0; bases outside the gene matches: 5. This CDR3 is built from 17 residues. Germline assignment: CDR1 SGHTA and CDR2 FQGTGA. For the CDR3, the DNA is TGTGCCAGCAGCTTAAGACCCAGGGGGTCGAACACCGGGGAGCTGTTTTTT. Residues: CASSLRPRGSNTGELFF.

This clonotype was picked up a small number of times. This chain uses TRBV5-1 with TRBJ2-1; TRBD2 aligns across 8 bases. The CDR3 contains 16 residues. Germline V gives CDR1 SGHRS, CDR2 YFSETQ. Trimming took 4 bases from V and 5 from J; bases not matched to a gene: 11. CDR3 residues: CASSPGGEWWDNEQFF. CDR3 bases: TGCGCCAGCAGCCCGGGGGGGGAATGGTGGGACAATGAGCAGTTCTTC.

V usage is TRBV3-1 and J usage is TRBJ2-5, with 7 bases aligning to TRBD2. Germline CDR1 reads LGHDT; CDR2 reads YNNKEL (reference sequence). J was trimmed by 3 bases and V by 5 bases; bases with no gene match: 6. The length of the CDR3 is 14 residues. CDR3 region: CASSTLAAEETQYF. As DNA, the CDR3 is TGTGCCAGCAGCACCCTAGCGGCTGAAGAGACCCAGTACTTC.

The table lists this clonotype with many counts. This chain connects TRBV7-9 to TRBJ2-6; 7 bases align to TRBD1. CDR1 and CDR2 from the germline V gene are SEHNR and FQNEAQ (reference sequence). The CDR3 consists of 16 residues. V lost 5 bases and J lost 2; bases outside the gene matches: 6. As DNA, the CDR3 is TGTGCCAGCAGCGGGAATGGACAGGCTGGGGCCAACGTCCTGACTTTC. Its protein product is CASSGNGQAGANVLTF.

The chain is built from TRBV5-6 and TRBJ1-6; D gene unclear. CDR3 length equals 14 residues. V lost 0 bases to trimming and J lost 9 bases, with 10 bases between them. The germline V gene has CDR1 SGHDT and CDR2 YYEEEE. The CDR3 nucleotides are TGTGCCAGCAGCTTGGAGATCGGTTTTTCACCCCTCCACTTT. Translating gives CASSLEIGFSPLHF.

This clonotype was picked up a small number of times. The chain has TRBV20-1 and TRBJ2-1, with 8 bases lining up with TRBD1. V was clipped by 5 bases and J by 7 bases; unmatched bases: 10. Looked up from germline, CDR1 is DFQATT and CDR2 is SNEGSKA (reference sequence). The CDR3 is made up of 14 amino acids. DNA for the CDR3: TGCAGTGCTGGGGTGGGACAGGCGCGGAATGAGCAGTTCTTC. Amino acids: CSAGVGQARNEQFF.

The gene calls are TRBV5-6 and TRBJ2-7; D is uncertain. This CDR3 spans 12 amino acids. CDR1 SGHDT and CDR2 YYEEEE come from the germline V gene. The germline V and J ends were trimmed by 2 bases and 2 bases, with 5 bases remaining between them. In DNA, the CDR3 is TGTGCCAGCAGCTTTAGAACCTACGAGCAGTACGTC. This gives the protein CASSFRTYEQYV.

In this sample, this clonotype turned up a few times. This chain connects TRBV21-1 to TRBJ2-4; the table's D call TRBD1 went unverified against the DNA. TRBV21-1 is labeled a pseudogene. The CDR3 sequence is 15 residues long. This chain's CDR3 is CASSKGARRQNIQYF. Written as DNA, the CDR3 is TGTGCCAGCAGCAAAGGGGCCAGGCGACAAAACATTCAGTACTTC.

This clonotype has just one count. The CDR3 region has the DNA TGCGCCAGCAGACGGGGGTCGAACACTGAAGCTTTCTTT. Translating it yields CASRRGSNTEAFF. This chain uses TRBV5-1 with TRBJ1-1; the D gene is possibly TRBD1 (5 bases). CDR3 size: 13 residues. Germline CDR1 and CDR2: SGHRS and YFSETQ. Trimming took 5 bases from V and 1 from J, leaving 9 bases between them. Looking up the rest from reference TRBV5-1 and TRBJ1-1 gives the full variable domain: KAGVTQTPRYLIKTRGQQVTLSCSPISGHRSVSWYQQTPGQGLQFLFEYFSETQRNKGNFPGRFSGRQFSNSRSEMNVSTLELGDSALYLCASRRGSNTEAFFGQGTRLTVV.

The sample holds a few counts of this clonotype. The genes are TRBV7-3 and TRBJ2-6, with D possibly matching TRBD1 (5 bases). CDR3 length equals 16 residues. V lost 5 bases and J lost 0, with 11 bases in between. Per the germline V gene, CDR1 is SGHTA and CDR2 is FQGTGA. CDR3 DNA: TGTGCCAGCAGCCCAAGGGGCTCCTCTGGGGCCAACGTCCTGACTTTC. Its protein product is CASSPRGSSGANVLTF.

This clonotype was picked up one time. No conserved phenylalanine or tryptophan is present at the end of the CDR3, so a read error is the likely explanation. The limits of the CDR3 on the DNA are not certain, so only TCRdb's listed CDR3 is given. The chain uses TRBV12-2 and TRBJ2-1; the D call in the table, TRBD1, was not verified against the DNA. TRBV12-2 is described as a pseudogene. The CDR3 has 14 amino acids, counting both end residues. The CDR3 sequence is CASRLASGPEWQFL.

Only a few counts were recorded for this clonotype. The chain combines TRBV19 with TRBJ1-5, with D uncertain. The CDR3 extends over 13 amino acids. Germline CDR1 reads LNHDA; CDR2 reads SQIVND (reference sequence). V shed 0 bases and J shed 3 bases, with 3 bases lying between them. CDR3 in DNA: TGTGCCAGTAGTATAGAGATCAATCAGCCCCAGCATTTT. Translating it yields CASSIEINQPQHF.

This clonotype was detected ten times or more. V usage is TRBV25-1 and J usage is TRBJ1-3; D gene ambiguous. The CDR3 has 12 amino acids. Per the germline V gene, CDR1 is MGHDK and CDR2 is SYGVNS. The V end was cut by 7 bases, the J end by 1 base, with 5 bases between. The chain's CDR3 is CASTSSGNTIYF. In DNA, the CDR3 is TGTGCCAGCACTTCTTCTGGAAACACCATATATTTT.

The gene calls are TRBV10-3 and TRBJ1-1, with a possible D match to TRBD1 (5 bases). Germline CDR1 is ENHRY and CDR2 is SYGVKD. The CDR3 consists of 15 residues. V was trimmed by 0 bases and J by 1 base, leaving 9 bases between them. CDR3 in amino acids: CAISESGRANTEAFF. The CDR3 nucleotides are TGTGCCATCAGTGAGTCCGGCAGGGCGAACACTGAAGCTTTCTTT.

The gene calls are TRBV29-1 and TRBJ2-3, with 11 bases identical to TRBD1. Germline trimming cut 6 bases from V and 2 bases from J; bases unmatched to any gene: 4. The CDR3 sequence is 14 residues long. Per germline, CDR1 SQVTM and CDR2 ANQGSEA. Here the CDR3 DNA reads TGCAGCGTCGGACAGGGGGCCGTCACAGATACGCAGTATTTT. This gives the protein CSVGQGAVTDTQYF.

The rearrangement uses TRBV7-2 and TRBJ1-4, with 7 bases lining up with TRBD1. Germline V gene lookup returns CDR1 SGHTA and CDR2 FQGNSA. V lost 4 bases, J lost 7 bases, and 3 bases stayed unmatched. The CDR3 totals 13 residues. The CDR3 region has the DNA TGTGCCAGCAGCTCCGGACAGGTTGAAAAACTGTTTTTT. Translating gives CASSSGQVEKLFF. Filled out from reference TRBV7-2 and TRBJ1-4, the complete variable domain reads GAGVSQSPSNKVTEKGKDVELRCDPISGHTALYWYRQSLGQGLEFLIYFQGNSAPDKSGLPSDRFSAERTGGSVSTLTIQRTQQEDSAVYLCASSSGQVEKLFFGSGTQLSVL.

The V gene is TRBV11-2, the J gene TRBJ2-1; a possible D gene is TRBD2 (6 bases). This CDR3 spans 15 amino acids. With 0 bases removed from V and 15 bases from J, the gap between germline ends came to 21 bases. CDR1 SGHAT and CDR2 FQNNGV come from the germline V gene. In DNA form, the CDR3 reads TGTGCCAGCAGCTTAGACCCCGGGACTGAGATCGTTCGGTTCTTC. Translation: CASSLDPGTEIVRFF.

This clonotype was detected a few times. V usage is TRBV7-3 and J usage is TRBJ2-3; TRBD1 matches 9 bases. The V gene end was trimmed by 1 base and the J gene end by 1 base; junction bases not matched to a gene: 0. The CDR3 spans 15 residues. Germline loops: CDR1 SGHTA, CDR2 FQGTGA. Written as DNA, the CDR3 is TGTGCCAGCAGCTTAAGGGACAGGGGCACAGATACGCAGTATTTT. It encodes CASSLRDRGTDTQYF.

This chain uses TRBV4-3 with TRBJ2-2; D is undetermined. Trimming took off 2 bases at V and 6 bases at J, with 13 bases between the two ends. CDR1 LGHNA and CDR2 YSLEER come from the germline V gene. This CDR3 is built from 15 residues. CDR3 in amino acids: CASSQFSQVAGELFF. The CDR3 DNA follows: TGCGCCAGCAGCCAATTTTCGCAGGTCGCCGGGGAGCTGTTTTTT.

This chain uses TRBV6-1 with TRBJ2-7; D remains ambiguous. CDR3 length equals 14 residues. V was shortened by 2 bases and J by 4 bases, with 12 bases between the two germline ends. Germline CDR1 MNHNS, CDR2 SASEGT. CDR3 sequence: CASSESPSSYEQYV. CDR3 sequence (DNA): TGTGCCAGCAGTGAATCTCCTAGTTCATACGAGCAGTACGTC.

This clonotype turned up a few times. J is TRBJ1-5 and V is TRBV7-9, with D hard to call. The V and J ends lost 2 bases and 5 bases respectively, with 7 bases between them. This CDR3 region has 13 residues. The germline gives CDR1 SEHNR, CDR2 FQNEAQ (reference sequence). CDR3 protein: CASSLLGHQPQHF. For the CDR3, the DNA is TGTGCCAGCAGCTTACTTGGACATCAGCCCCAGCATTTT.

This clonotype was seen a few times. This chain links TRBV21-1 with TRBJ2-5; the table's D call TRBD1 went unverified against the DNA. TRBV21-1 is a documented pseudogene. The CDR3 is 23 amino acids. Here the CDR3 DNA reads TGTGCCAGCAGCAAATCAATCTTGGGGCCAAGAAATGCAGGGCGTCAGGGCGGTGAGACCCAGTACTTC. Protein sequence: CASSKSILGPRNAGRQGGETQYF.